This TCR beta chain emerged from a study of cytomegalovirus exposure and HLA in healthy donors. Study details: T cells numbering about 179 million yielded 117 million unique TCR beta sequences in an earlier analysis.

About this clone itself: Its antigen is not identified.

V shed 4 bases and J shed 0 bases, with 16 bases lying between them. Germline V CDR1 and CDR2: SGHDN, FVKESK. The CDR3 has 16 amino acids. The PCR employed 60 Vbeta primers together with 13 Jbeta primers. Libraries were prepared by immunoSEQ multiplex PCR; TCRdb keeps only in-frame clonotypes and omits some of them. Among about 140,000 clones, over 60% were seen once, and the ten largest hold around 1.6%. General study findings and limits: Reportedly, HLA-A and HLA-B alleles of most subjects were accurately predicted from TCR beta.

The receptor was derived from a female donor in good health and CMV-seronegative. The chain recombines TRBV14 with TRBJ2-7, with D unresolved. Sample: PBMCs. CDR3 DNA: TGTGCCAGCAGCCCTCTTGCGGCGGAGAGCTCCTACGAGCAGTACTTC. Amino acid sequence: CASSPLAAESSYEQYF. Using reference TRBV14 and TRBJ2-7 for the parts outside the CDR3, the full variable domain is EAGVTQFPSHSVIEKGQTVTLRCDPISGHDNLYWYRRVMGKEIKFLLHFVKESKQDESGMPNNRFLAERTGGTYSTLKVQPAELEDSGVYFCASSPLAAESSYEQYFGPGTRLTVT.